This is a list of T cell receptor beta chains from one sample in a study of cytomegalovirus exposure and HLA in healthy donors. Libraries were prepared by immunoSEQ multiplex PCR; TCRdb keeps only in-frame clonotypes and omits some of them. Of around 49,000 clones listed, around 94% were seen once; the top ten hold approximately 7.8%. Sequencing input: PBMCs. Receptor source: a woman aged 18-29 years in good health and CMV-seropositive. CDR3s include the opening cysteine and the closing phenylalanine or tryptophan. D genes are given only for firm matches. Expanded clones get a size class; other rows say once, few or many, or leave the size out.

abundance: -
d_gene: -
j_gene: TRBJ2-1
v_gene: TRBV12-2
len: 19
CDR3nt: TGTGCAAGTCGCTTAACCGGAACAATCAAACGACTAGTCCGGAATGAGCAGTTCTTC
CDR3aa: CASRLTGTIKRLVRNEQFF

abundance: once
d_gene: TRBD1
j_gene: TRBJ2-7
v_gene: TRBV5-4
len: 17
CDR3nt: TGTGCCAGCAGCTCCGGGACAGGGGCACTTAGTACCTACGAGCAGTACTTC
CDR3aa: CASSSGTGALSTYEQYF

abundance: -
d_gene: -
j_gene: TRBJ1-6
v_gene: TRBV28
len: 14
CDR3nt: TGTGCCAGCAGTTCGGCAGGGATGAGTTCACCCCTCCACTTT
CDR3aa: CASSSAGMSSPLHF

abundance: -
d_gene: TRBD1
j_gene: TRBJ1-2
v_gene: TRBV28
len: 16
CDR3nt: TGTGCCAGCAGTACACCCGGGACAGGGGCCATCTATGGCTACACCTTC
CDR3aa: CASSTPGTGAIYGYTF

abundance: few
d_gene: TRBD2
j_gene: TRBJ2-7
v_gene: TRBV6-6
len: 15
CDR3nt: TGTGCCAGCTCCTTACGGGGAGGGGAGCCCTACGAGCAGTACTTC
CDR3aa: CASSLRGGEPYEQYF

abundance: -
d_gene: -
j_gene: TRBJ2-3
v_gene: TRBV9
len: 14
CDR3nt: TGTGCCAGCAGCGTGGGCCCCGTTCCAGATACGCAGTATTTT
CDR3aa: CASSVGPVPDTQYF

abundance: -
d_gene: TRBD2
j_gene: TRBJ2-7
v_gene: TRBV6-6
len: 16
CDR3nt: TGTGCCAGCAGTTACATGGTTCCTAGCGGGATATACGAGCAGTACTTC
CDR3aa: CASSYMVPSGIYEQYF

abundance: -
d_gene: -
j_gene: TRBJ2-2
v_gene: TRBV5-1
len: 15
CDR3nt: TGCGCCAGCAGCTTTGGGGACAAATACACCGGGGAGCTGTTTTTT
CDR3aa: CASSFGDKYTGELFF

abundance: -
d_gene: TRBD1
j_gene: TRBJ1-1
v_gene: TRBV28
len: 16
CDR3nt: TGTGCCAGCAGTTCAGTGGGCGACGGGACAGGCCCTGAAGCTTTCTTT
CDR3aa: CASSSVGDGTGPEAFF

abundance: -
d_gene: -
j_gene: TRBJ2-1
v_gene: TRBV6-1
len: 15
CDR3nt: TGTGCCAGCAGTGATGGGTCGGGGGATCTCAATGAGCAGTTCTTC
CDR3aa: CASSDGSGDLNEQFF

abundance: -
d_gene: TRBD2
j_gene: TRBJ2-7
v_gene: TRBV18
len: 15
CDR3nt: TGTGCCAGCTCACCTCTAGCGGGAGCGACCTACGAGCAGTACTTC
CDR3aa: CASSPLAGATYEQYF

abundance: -
d_gene: -
j_gene: TRBJ2-7
v_gene: TRBV28
len: 14
CDR3nt: TGTGCCAGCAGTTCACACCTCCGCCCAACCGAGCGGTACTTC
CDR3aa: CASSSHLRPTERYF

abundance: -
d_gene: TRBD1
j_gene: TRBJ2-7
v_gene: TRBV27
len: 14
CDR3nt: TGTGCCAGCAGTTCGCGACAGGGCGCCTACGAGCAGTACTTC
CDR3aa: CASSSRQGAYEQYF

abundance: -
d_gene: -
j_gene: TRBJ2-2
v_gene: TRBV7-9
len: 16
CDR3nt: TGTGCCAGCAGCCTACGCCTAAGCGCCGAGTCCGGGGAGCTGTTTTTT
CDR3aa: CASSLRLSAESGELFF

abundance: few
d_gene: -
j_gene: TRBJ2-7
v_gene: TRBV6-1
len: 14
CDR3nt: TGTGCCAGCAGTGGGGGCTATGAACCGTACGAGCAGTACTTC
CDR3aa: CASSGGYEPYEQYF

abundance: -
d_gene: TRBD1
j_gene: TRBJ1-1
v_gene: TRBV28
len: 16
CDR3nt: TGTGCCAGCAGTTTCAGACAGGGGGCGCGGGACACTGAAGCTTTCTTT
CDR3aa: CASSFRQGARDTEAFF

abundance: -
d_gene: TRBD2
j_gene: TRBJ2-7
v_gene: TRBV2
len: 14
CDR3nt: TGTGCCAGCAAGGTAACGGGAGGGCCGTACGAGCAGTACTTC
CDR3aa: CASKVTGGPYEQYF

abundance: -
d_gene: TRBD2
j_gene: TRBJ2-1
v_gene: TRBV7-9
len: 13
CDR3nt: TGTGCCAGCAGCCCTAGCGGGGATAATGAGCAGTTCTTC
CDR3aa: CASSPSGDNEQFF

abundance: -
d_gene: TRBD1
j_gene: TRBJ2-1
v_gene: TRBV29-1
len: 14
CDR3nt: TGCAGCGCCTCGACCGGGACAGGGTACAATGAGCAGTTCTTC
CDR3aa: CSASTGTGYNEQFF

abundance: -
d_gene: TRBD1
j_gene: TRBJ1-4
v_gene: TRBV4-2
len: 16
CDR3nt: TGTGCCAGCAGCCAGGGGGACAGGGGGGCTAATGAAAAACTGTTTTTT
CDR3aa: CASSQGDRGANEKLFF